The source of this T cell receptor beta chain is a study of cytomegalovirus exposure and HLA in healthy donors. Study-wide background: The approximately 110 validation repertoires used a platform that matched the one used for the 500 to 700 first-cohort repertoires, as a later analysis reported.

Libraries were prepared by immunoSEQ multiplex PCR; TCRdb keeps only in-frame clonotypes and omits some of them. The table lists approximately 76,000 clones, roughly 94% of them singletons, with approximately 3.5% in the top ten. Regarding the study as a whole: Rare TCR sequences predominated, though certain public TCRs were found in many donors. The study designated 160 or so TCR beta chains cytomegalovirus-associated.

Germline-derived CDR1 and CDR2 are LNHDA and SQIVND (reference sequence). V lost 5 bases, J lost 0 bases, and 6 bases stayed unmatched. The CDR3 totals 16 residues. Of note for this clone: Its cognate antigen is unknown.

The TCR comes from a woman aged 18 to 35 in good health and CMV-seropositive. The sequencing sample was made of PBMCs. The V and J genes are TRBV19 and TRBJ1-1; 10 bases match TRBD1. The CDR3 sequence: CASSGDRGYLNTEAFF. The CDR3 DNA sequence: TGTGCCAGTAGTGGGGACAGGGGTTATCTGAACACTGAAGCTTTCTTT.